This entry lists 29 T cell receptor beta chains sequenced from one sample in a study of shared clonotypes between healthy human individuals. Profiling relied on immunoSEQ multiplex PCR, and the TCRdb table lists in-frame clones only, not all of them. Of over a million clones listed, roughly 97% are singletons. The sequenced sample was naive CD4+ T cells sorted from blood. The subset: CD45RA+ positively selected. Receptors were obtained from a man under 40 in good health.

J is TRBJ2-1 and V is TRBV6-6; TRBD2 matches 10 bases. J gave up 5 bases and V 5 bases, and 9 bases lay outside the gene matches. The CDR3 sequence is 16 residues long. Germline V gene lookup returns CDR1 MNHNY and CDR2 SVGAGI (reference sequence). CDR3: CASSGIRLAGDNEQFF. The CDR3 coding sequence is TGTGCCAGCAGTGGGATTAGACTAGCGGGCGACAATGAGCAGTTCTTC.

The chain recombines TRBV19 with TRBJ2-6; D unclear. The germline CDR1 and CDR2 sequences are LNHDA and SQIVND (reference sequence). Deletions cut 5 bases from V and 2 bases from J, with 13 bases between. This CDR3 spans 16 amino acids. DNA of the CDR3: TGTGCCAGTAGTCCAAAGATAGCAGCTGGGGCCAACGTCCTGACTTTC. Translation gives CASSPKIAAGANVLTF.

The chain combines TRBV27 with TRBJ2-2; possibly TRBD2 for D (5 bases). Trimming pared 3 bases from V and 4 bases from J, leaving 9 bases between. This CDR3 contains 14 residues. Per the germline V gene, CDR1 is MNHEY and CDR2 is SMNVEV (reference sequence). CDR3 protein: CASSFGLTTGELFF. CDR3 in DNA: TGTGCCAGCAGTTTCGGACTGACCACCGGGGAGCTGTTTTTT.

CDR3 nucleotides: TGTGCCAGCAGCTTAGTCGTTGGGGCCAGCTCTGGAAACACCATATATTTT. It yields the protein CASSLVVGASSGNTIYF. The gene calls are TRBV7-9 and TRBJ1-3, with D maybe TRBD1 (5 bases). CDR1 SEHNR and CDR2 FQNEAQ come from the germline V gene (reference sequence). V was shortened by 1 base and J by 0 bases, with 13 bases between the two germline ends. The CDR3 loop spans 17 amino acids.

The CDR3 region has the DNA TGTGCCAGCAGAAAGACAGGGGACACTGAAGCTTTCTTT. Its translation: CASRKTGDTEAFF. The V call is TRBV2, the J call TRBJ1-1, with 8 bases aligning to TRBD1. After removal of 6 bases from V and 3 bases from J, the junction contained 3 bases not matched to a gene. Germline V CDR1 and CDR2: SNHLY, FYNNEI. The CDR3 covers 13 residues. Full variable domain (outside the CDR3, taken from reference TRBV2 and TRBJ1-1): EPEVTQTPSHQVTQMGQEVILRCVPISNHLYFYWYRQILGQKVEFLVSFYNNEISEKSEIFDDQFSVERPDGSNFTLKIRSTKLEDSAMYFCASRKTGDTEAFFGQGTRLTVV.

The CDR3 reads CASSQDQSMNTEAFF. CDR3 bases: TGTGCCAGCAGCCAAGATCAGAGCATGAACACTGAAGCTTTCTTT. The J gene is TRBJ1-1, the V gene TRBV14; D is unresolved. There are 15 residues in the CDR3. Looked up from germline, CDR1 is SGHDN and CDR2 is FVKESK. V gave up 0 bases and J gave up 0 bases, with 8 bases separating them.

This sequence joins TRBV5-1 and TRBJ2-3, with 8 nucleotides matching TRBD2. The ends lost 7 bases at V and 3 bases at J; junction bases unmatched: 7. This CDR3 contains 14 residues. Germline V gene sequence: CDR1 SGHRS, CDR2 YFSETQ. The chain's CDR3 is CASLEASGTDTQYF. In DNA form, the CDR3 reads TGCGCCAGCTTAGAAGCTAGCGGGACAGATACGCAGTATTTT.

The chain uses TRBV11-3 and TRBJ2-1, with 11 bases lining up with TRBD2. J lost 6 bases, V lost 1 base, and 2 bases had no gene match. Germline-derived CDR1 and CDR2 are SGHNT and YENEEA. This CDR3 region has 15 residues. The CDR3: CASSLGGTSGNEQFF. CDR3 nucleotide sequence: TGTGCCAGCAGCTTAGGGGGGACTAGCGGCAATGAGCAGTTCTTC. Full variable domain (outside the CDR3, taken from reference TRBV11-3 and TRBJ2-1): EAGVVQSPRYKIIEKKQPVAFWCNPISGHNTLYWYLQNLGQGPELLIRYENEEAVDDSQLPKDRFSAERLKGVDSTLKIQPAELGDSAVYLCASSLGGTSGNEQFFGPGTRLTVL.

This chain joins TRBV7-9 and TRBJ2-7; TRBD2 matches at 9 bases. Looked up from germline, CDR1 is SEHNR and CDR2 is FQNEAQ (reference sequence). The trim removed 7 bases at V and 3 bases at J, leaving 7 bases unmatched. This CDR3 comprises 14 residues. The CDR3 loop is CASIPFSGSYEQYF. In nucleotides, the CDR3 is TGTGCCAGCATCCCCTTTAGCGGGAGCTACGAGCAGTACTTC.

The chain uses TRBV28 and TRBJ1-1; 7 bases agree with TRBD1. V was clipped by 5 bases and J by 11 bases; unmatched bases: 23. CDR3 size: 17 residues. Germline CDR1 MDHEN, CDR2 SYDVKM. CDR3 sequence reads: CASSSPTTGALQQRAFF. DNA of the CDR3: TGTGCCAGCAGTAGTCCTACTACAGGGGCTCTGCAACAACGGGCTTTCTTT. Looking up the rest from reference TRBV28 and TRBJ1-1 gives the full variable domain: DVKVTQSSRYLVKRTGEKVFLECVQDMDHENMFWYRQDPGLGLRLIYFSYDVKMKEKGDIPEGYSVSREKKERFSLILESASTNQTSMYLCASSSPTTGALQQRAFFGQGTRLTVV.

This clone was observed a single time. The chain has TRBV19 and TRBJ2-4; a possible D gene is TRBD2 (5 bases). There are 16 residues in the CDR3. With 3 bases removed from V and 0 bases from J, the gap between germline ends came to 12 bases. Germline V gene lookup returns CDR1 LNHDA and CDR2 SQIVND (reference sequence). This chain's CDR3 is CASSIRTGLAKNIQYF. DNA for the CDR3: TGTGCCAGTAGTATCCGGACTGGTCTAGCCAAAAACATTCAGTACTTC.

The chain links TRBV5-4 to TRBJ2-7, with 13 bases fitting TRBD2. The CDR3 runs to 16 residues. V trimming: 4 bases; J trimming: 2 bases; junction bases outside the gene matches: 6. Germline CDR1 is SGHNT and CDR2 is YYREEE (reference sequence). The CDR3 DNA sequence: TGTGCCAGCAGCCCGGGACTAGCGGGACAAGCCTACGAGCAGTACTTC. This sequence encodes CASSPGLAGQAYEQYF.

The rearrangement joins TRBV6-5 to TRBJ1-2, with D perhaps matching TRBD1 (6 bases). CDR3 length equals 13 residues. Germline CDR1 and CDR2: MNHEY and SVGAGI. The V end was cut by 0 bases, the J end by 11 bases, with 13 bases between. The CDR3 region is CASSYSQGTRYTF. DNA for the CDR3: TGTGCCAGCAGTTACTCCCAGGGGACGCGGTACACCTTC.

The chain uses TRBV18 and TRBJ2-7, with D unresolved. From germline, CDR1 is KGHSH and CDR2 LQKENI. There are 14 residues in the CDR3. V was trimmed by 3 bases and J by 5 bases, leaving 14 bases between them. This CDR3 is CASSPTPSPHEQYF. The CDR3 nucleotides are TGTGCCAGCTCACCCACTCCCTCTCCCCACGAGCAGTACTTC.

The chain employs TRBV5-8 and TRBJ2-7; maybe TRBD1 (5 bases). The V gene's germline CDR1 is SGHTS and CDR2 YDEGEE. The CDR3 is made up of 14 amino acids. Trimming pared 4 bases from V and 7 bases from J, leaving 18 bases between. The CDR3 region has the DNA TGTGCCAGCAGCCCGAGCCAGGGTTTTTGGGAGCAGTACTTC. Its translation: CASSPSQGFWEQYF.

J is TRBJ1-1 and V is TRBV18; perhaps TRBD1 as D (5 bases). The germline gives CDR1 KGHSH, CDR2 LQKENI. Deletions cut 4 bases from V and 2 bases from J, with 11 bases between. This CDR3 contains 14 residues. The CDR3 region is CASSQGLLNTEAFF. The CDR3 DNA reads TGTGCCAGCTCACAGGGGCTTCTTAACACTGAAGCTTTCTTT.

Concerning this clone: Other nucleotide sequences in the sample specify the same CDR3. The rearrangement links TRBV10-1 to TRBJ2-1; D not resolved. V was pared by 4 bases and J by 0 bases, with 10 bases between. The CDR3 sequence is 15 residues long. Germline CDR1 reads WNHNN; CDR2 reads SYGVQD (reference sequence). The CDR3 protein is CASSVGPSSYNEQFF. The CDR3 DNA reads TGCGCCAGCAGTGTTGGCCCCAGCTCCTACAATGAGCAGTTCTTC.

The V and J genes are TRBV9 and TRBJ2-7, with D possibly being TRBD1 (5 bases). V was trimmed by 0 bases and J by 3 bases, leaving 13 bases between them. CDR1 and CDR2 (germline): SGDLS, YYNGEE. CDR3 length: 15 residues. The CDR3, as DNA: TGTGCCAGCAGCGTAGATCAGGGTGCTGTCTACGAGCAGTACTTC. This codes for CASSVDQGAVYEQYF.

The V gene is TRBV10-1, the J gene TRBJ2-3; 11 bases match TRBD2. In germline, CDR1 is WNHNN, CDR2 SYGVQD (reference sequence). With 6 bases clipped from V and 1 base from J, the junction kept 6 bases outside the gene matches. This CDR3 contains 16 residues. DNA of the CDR3: TGCGCCAGCAGCCCCCTTAGCGGGGGGGGCACAGATACGCAGTATTTT. The encoded protein is CASSPLSGGGTDTQYF.

Points on this clone: This same CDR3 is encoded by further DNA sequences in the sample. The chain joins TRBV5-6 to TRBJ2-7, with TRBD2 matching over 9 bases. Germline CDR1 and CDR2: SGHDT and YYEEEE. The CDR3 runs to 15 residues. J was trimmed by 1 base and V by 4 bases; bases with no gene match: 6. The CDR3 DNA follows: TGTGCCAGCAGCGTGGGCCTAGCGGGGTCCTACGAGCAGTACTTC. This sequence encodes CASSVGLAGSYEQYF.

This clone came up once. J is TRBJ1-1 and V is TRBV10-3, with D possibly matching TRBD1 (6 bases). The germline V gene has CDR1 ENHRY and CDR2 SYGVKD. This CDR3 spans 12 amino acids. The V end was cut by 10 bases, the J end by 4 bases, with 13 bases between. CDR3 amino acids: CASRQETTEAFF. CDR3 nucleotide sequence: TGTGCCAGCCGACAGGAGACCACTGAAGCTTTCTTT.

The CDR3 reads CASSLGLRGLSGNTIYF. The CDR3 DNA is TGTGCCAGCAGCTTAGGATTACGAGGGCTTTCTGGAAACACCATATATTTT. The chain combines TRBV7-8 with TRBJ1-3; D not resolved. CDR1 and CDR2 (germline): SGHVS, FQNEAQ. This CDR3 spans 17 amino acids. V gave up 1 base and J gave up 1 base, with 14 bases separating them.

The chain has TRBV5-1 and TRBJ2-1, with a possible D match to TRBD2 (6 bases). This CDR3 is 17 amino acids long. V dropped 2 bases and J dropped 0 bases, with 15 bases sitting between them. The germline gives CDR1 SGHRS, CDR2 YFSETQ. CDR3: CASSFGSGRGSYNEQFF. For the CDR3, the DNA is TGCGCCAGCAGCTTCGGTAGCGGACGCGGCTCCTACAATGAGCAGTTCTTC. The whole variable domain, remainder taken from reference TRBV5-1 and TRBJ2-1, is KAGVTQTPRYLIKTRGQQVTLSCSPISGHRSVSWYQQTPGQGLQFLFEYFSETQRNKGNFPGRFSGRQFSNSRSEMNVSTLELGDSALYLCASSFGSGRGSYNEQFFGPGTRLTVL.

The chain couples TRBV7-8 to TRBJ1-2, with TRBD1 as a possible D gene (5 bases). Trimming cost V 4 bases and J 3 bases, with 12 bases left between them. This CDR3 region has 14 residues. Germline V CDR1 and CDR2: SGHVS, FQNEAQ. In DNA form, the CDR3 reads TGTGCCAGCAGCTCTCAGGGTGGCGACTATGGCTACACCTTC. Translating it yields CASSSQGGDYGYTF. The variable domain in full, completed from reference TRBV7-8 and TRBJ1-2, reads GAGVSQSPRYKVAKRGQDVALRCDPISGHVSLFWYQQALGQGPEFLTYFQNEAQLDKSGLPSDRFFAERPEGSVSTLKIQRTQQEDSAVYLCASSSQGGDYGYTFGSGTRLTVV.

CDR3 in DNA: TGTGCCAGCAGCTTGAATAAGGGGGCCTACAATGAGCAGTTCTTC. Translated: CASSLNKGAYNEQFF. This sequence joins TRBV7-3 and TRBJ2-1, with a possible D match to TRBD1 (6 bases). CDR3 size: 15 residues. V was pared by 3 bases and J by 2 bases, with 11 bases between. The germline V gene has CDR1 SGHTA and CDR2 FQGTGA.

The rearrangement uses TRBV7-9 and TRBJ2-7, with 10 bases matching TRBD2. Trimming took 1 base from V and 2 from J; bases not matched to a gene: 8. Looked up from germline, CDR1 is SEHNR and CDR2 is FQNEAQ (reference sequence). The CDR3 is 17 amino acids. The CDR3 sequence: CASSLGALAGDPYEQYF. CDR3 coding DNA: TGTGCCAGCAGCTTAGGGGCCCTAGCGGGAGATCCCTACGAGCAGTACTTC.

This clone was found once. The chain is built from TRBV7-8 and TRBJ2-3; the match to TRBD2 covers 8 bases. The length of the CDR3 is 15 residues. V lost 5 bases and J lost 2; bases outside the gene matches: 6. Germline V gene lookup returns CDR1 SGHVS and CDR2 FQNEAQ. The CDR3 DNA reads as TGTGCCAGCAGCCCCCTGGGACTAGTCACAGATACGCAGTATTTT. This translates into CASSPLGLVTDTQYF. Together with reference TRBV7-8 and TRBJ2-3, the CDR3 gives the full variable domain: GAGVSQSPRYKVAKRGQDVALRCDPISGHVSLFWYQQALGQGPEFLTYFQNEAQLDKSGLPSDRFFAERPEGSVSTLKIQRTQQEDSAVYLCASSPLGLVTDTQYFGPGTRLTVL.

The V gene is TRBV6-1, the J gene TRBJ2-1; D unclear. Germline assignment: CDR1 MNHNS and CDR2 SASEGT. The V end lost 4 bases, the J end lost 6 bases, and 7 bases lay between the germline ends. CDR3 length equals 12 residues. In nucleotides, the CDR3 is TGTGCCAGCAGTGGAGTGTTCAATGAGCAGTTCTTC. Translation: CASSGVFNEQFF.

The chain links TRBV10-3 to TRBJ2-5; TRBD2 matches at 8 bases. The CDR3 is made up of 13 amino acids. Germline CDR1 reads ENHRY; CDR2 reads SYGVKD. V shed 8 bases, J shed 4 bases, and the junction held 6 bases outside the gene matches. CDR3 sequence reads: CAISGRAGETQYF. The CDR3 DNA reads as TGTGCCATCTCCGGGAGGGCGGGAGAGACCCAGTACTTC.